These 16 T cell receptor beta chains came from one sample sequenced in a study of PD-L1 blockade in urothelial cancer. Some clones are missing from TCRdb's copy, which holds only in-frame ones; the method was immunoSEQ multiplex PCR. Seen here are tens of thousands of clones, roughly 87% observed once, and the top ten hold over 5%. The material was PBMCs, obtained around atezolizumab (anti-PD-L1) treatment. These receptors all come from a woman between 65 and 79 years old with urothelial cancer.

This chain links TRBV2 with TRBJ2-1; 10 bases map to TRBD2. After removal of 10 bases from V and 5 bases from J, the junction contained 8 bases not matched to a gene. The CDR3 has 14 residues. The germline CDR1 and CDR2 sequences are SNHLY and FYNNEI. The CDR3 coding sequence is TGTGCCACCACACAGCGGGGGGGCCACAATGAGCAGTTCTTC. Its translation: CATTQRGGHNEQFF.

The chain links TRBV5-4 to TRBJ2-7, with 9 bases aligning to TRBD1. The V segment lost 3 bases and the J segment 3 bases; nucleotides outside the gene matches: 7. Germline loops: CDR1 SGHNT, CDR2 YYREEE (reference sequence). This CDR3 spans 15 amino acids. The CDR3 DNA follows: TGTGCCAGCAGCTCCCCGGGACAGGGATACTACGAGCAGTACTTC. Amino acids: CASSSPGQGYYEQYF.

This clone was found once. The chain joins TRBV5-1 to TRBJ1-1; 7 nucleotides line up with TRBD1. The CDR3 is 15 amino acids. CDR1 SGHRS and CDR2 YFSETQ come from the germline V gene. After removal of 0 bases from V and 1 base from J, the junction contained 3 bases not matched to a gene. CDR3: CASSLVQGGNTEAFF. Written as DNA, the CDR3 is TGCGCCAGCAGCTTGGTTCAGGGGGGGAACACTGAAGCTTTCTTT.

The chain is built from TRBV5-4 and TRBJ2-2; 8 bases line up with TRBD1. The CDR3 sequence is 14 residues long. The V segment lost 0 bases and the J segment 7 bases; nucleotides outside the gene matches: 2. CDR1 and CDR2 (germline): SGHNT, YYREEE (reference sequence). The CDR3 DNA is TGTGCCAGCAGCTTGGGACAGGGGCACGGGGAGCTGTTTTTT. This gives the protein CASSLGQGHGELFF.

The V and J genes are TRBV6-5 and TRBJ1-1, with unresolved D. The CDR3 contains 13 residues. V was clipped by 2 bases and J by 3 bases, with 7 bases between them. CDR1 MNHEY and CDR2 SVGAGI come from the germline V gene. CDR3 sequence: CASSYVGDTEAFF. The CDR3 nucleotides read TGTGCCAGCAGTTACGTTGGAGACACTGAAGCTTTCTTT.

The chain has TRBV19 and TRBJ2-7, with 9 bases aligning to TRBD1. CDR3 length: 15 amino acids. From germline, CDR1 is LNHDA and CDR2 SQIVND (reference sequence). Trimming cost V 4 bases and J 2 bases; bases outside gene matches: 6. DNA of the CDR3: TGTGCCAGTAGTACCGAGGACAGGGGCGCCTACGAGCAGTACTTC. Residues: CASSTEDRGAYEQYF.

This clone has just a few counts. The chain is built from TRBV29-1 and TRBJ2-7; TRBD2 aligns across 9 bases. Germline trimming cut 3 bases from V and 4 bases from J; bases unmatched to any gene: 4. Per the germline V gene, CDR1 is SQVTM and CDR2 is ANQGSEA. This CDR3 has 13 residues. The CDR3 sequence: CSVERLADYEQYF. CDR3 nucleotides: TGCAGCGTTGAGCGACTAGCGGATTACGAGCAGTACTTC.

The sample holds a few counts of this clone. CDR3 sequence (DNA): TGTGCCAGCTCACCAGGACAGGGCCCTACCTACGAGCAGTACTTC. Its translation: CASSPGQGPTYEQYF. The V and J genes are TRBV18 and TRBJ2-7, with 8 nucleotides matching TRBD1. V shed 2 bases, J shed 2 bases, and the junction held 5 bases outside the gene matches. Germline loops: CDR1 KGHSH, CDR2 LQKENI. CDR3 size: 15 residues.

The chain is built from TRBV18 and TRBJ2-7; D possibly corresponds to TRBD1 (5 bases). Germline assignment: CDR1 KGHSH and CDR2 LQKENI. V was trimmed by 8 bases and J by 2 bases, leaving 16 bases between them. CDR3 length equals 14 residues. The CDR3 region has the DNA TGTGCCAGCGGCCAGGGCCCTCATACCTACGAGCAGTACTTC. Its protein is CASGQGPHTYEQYF. Supplemented by reference TRBV18 and TRBJ2-7, the full variable domain reads NAGVMQNPRHLVRRRGQEARLRCSPMKGHSHVYWYRQLPEEGLKFMVYLQKENIIDESGMPKERFSAEFPKEGPSILRIQQVVRGDSAAYFCASGQGPHTYEQYFGPGTRLTVT.

The gene calls are TRBV5-1 and TRBJ2-7; 9 bases line up with TRBD2. CDR1 is SGHRS and CDR2 is YFSETQ in the germline V gene. The CDR3 contains 14 residues. Trimming took 8 bases from V and 0 from J; bases not matched to a gene: 6. The CDR3 reads CASKPGLASYEQYF. Written as DNA, the CDR3 is TGCGCCAGTAAACCGGGACTAGCCTCCTACGAGCAGTACTTC.

The rearrangement links TRBV7-9 to TRBJ2-2, with D possibly being TRBD1 (6 bases). This CDR3 has 16 residues. Germline lookup yields CDR1 SEHNR and CDR2 FQNEAQ (reference sequence). The V gene lost 3 bases and the J gene lost 2 bases, with 13 bases spanning the gap. The CDR3 region is CASSFPGTTNTGELFF. CDR3 DNA sequence: TGTGCCAGCAGCTTTCCCGGGACAACTAACACCGGGGAGCTGTTTTTT.

The chain is built from TRBV7-9 and TRBJ2-1, with TRBD1 as a possible D gene (5 bases). V gave up 6 bases and J gave up 6 bases, with 18 bases separating them. Germline V gives CDR1 SEHNR, CDR2 FQNEAQ (reference sequence). This CDR3 comprises 15 residues. The CDR3 DNA reads as TGTGCCAGCAGTACAGGTGGGGATTTCGGCAATGAGCAGTTCTTC. It yields the protein CASSTGGDFGNEQFF.

In nucleotides, the CDR3 is TGTGCCAGCAGACCCGGACTAGCGGTAACCTACGAGCAGTACTTC. It yields the protein CASRPGLAVTYEQYF. J is TRBJ2-7 and V is TRBV28, with 10 bases matching TRBD2. CDR1 and CDR2 (germline): MDHEN, SYDVKM. The V gene end was trimmed by 6 bases and the J gene end by 2 bases; junction bases not matched to a gene: 7. This CDR3 is 15 amino acids long. The full variable domain, in which reference TRBV28 and TRBJ2-7 provide the parts outside the CDR3, is DVKVTQSSRYLVKRTGEKVFLECVQDMDHENMFWYRQDPGLGLRLIYFSYDVKMKEKGDIPEGYSVSREKKERFSLILESASTNQTSMYLCASRPGLAVTYEQYFGPGTRLTVT.

This clone was recorded only once. The chain uses TRBV19 and TRBJ1-2; D gene ambiguous. In germline, CDR1 is LNHDA, CDR2 SQIVND (reference sequence). V dropped 2 bases and J dropped 0 bases, with 10 bases sitting between them. The CDR3 runs 15 residues. CDR3 in DNA: TGTGCCAGTAGTATAAGGGAGGGAGCTAACTATGGCTACACCTTC. Translating gives CASSIREGANYGYTF.

The chain recombines TRBV5-1 with TRBJ2-7; 10 bases match TRBD1. Germline V gene data show CDR1 as SGHRS and CDR2 as YFSETQ. This CDR3 comprises 14 residues. After removal of 3 bases from V and 2 bases from J, the junction contained 2 bases not matched to a gene. In DNA, the CDR3 is TGCGCCAGCAGCTCCGGACAGGGGGCCTACGAGCAGTACTTC. It encodes CASSSGQGAYEQYF.

This sequence joins TRBV2 and TRBJ2-7; 8 bases agree with TRBD1. CDR1 SNHLY and CDR2 FYNNEI come from the germline V gene. The V segment lost 3 bases and the J segment 5 bases; nucleotides outside the gene matches: 9. The CDR3 spans 15 residues. The CDR3 protein is CASSDSAGGSDEQYF. In DNA form, the CDR3 reads TGTGCCAGCAGTGATTCGGCAGGGGGCTCGGACGAGCAGTACTTC.